These 28 T cell receptor beta chains share one sample of origin, sequenced in a study of Ad26.COV2.S vaccination and SARS-CoV-2 variants. Assay used: immunoSEQ multiplex PCR; TCRdb lists only in-frame clones, some missing. The table includes around 340,000 clones, about 85% detected once. Treatment reported: around 19 received Ad26.COV2.S at low or high dose, single or two shots; 5 received placebo; per-sample allocation not given. Sampling was performed 63 days after the first vaccine or placebo injection. Sample: peripheral blood, taken in a trial of Ad26.COV2.S vaccine versus placebo. The receptors were gathered from a person aged 18-65 years who received the Ad26.COV2.S COVID-19 vaccine or a placebo.

The chain employs TRBV10-3 and TRBJ1-3; 7 bases fit TRBD1. Unmatched junction bases numbered 3, after V lost 7 bases and J lost 0 bases. CDR1 is ENHRY and CDR2 is SYGVKD in the germline V gene. This CDR3 comprises 14 residues. CDR3 DNA: TGTGCCATCACTGACAGGGCCTCTGGAAACACCATATATTTT. It specifies CAITDRASGNTIYF.

The CDR3 spells CASTLDSASTQYF. CDR3 DNA sequence: TGTGCCAGCACCCTGGACAGCGCGTCGACCCAGTACTTC. This rearrangement joins TRBV6-5 to TRBJ2-5; D is perhaps TRBD1 (6 bases). This CDR3 has 13 amino acids. The germline V gene encodes CDR1 MNHEY and CDR2 SVGAGI. The V and J ends lost 7 bases and 7 bases respectively, with 16 bases between them.

The chain uses TRBV6-2 or TRBV6-3 and TRBJ1-3; D gene ambiguous. Germline CDR1 reads MNHEY; CDR2 reads SVGEGT. The germline V and J ends were trimmed by 4 bases and 0 bases, with 10 bases remaining between them. The CDR3 contains 15 residues. For the CDR3, the DNA is TGTGCCAGCAGTTCAGGACGGTTCTCTGGAAACACCATATATTTT. It codes for CASSSGRFSGNTIYF.

This chain uses TRBV12-5 with TRBJ2-7, with D perhaps TRBD1 (6 bases). The CDR3 contains 13 residues. Trimming stripped 2 bases from V and 6 bases from J, with 11 bases between. The germline V gene encodes CDR1 LGHNT and CDR2 FRNRAP. In DNA, the CDR3 is TGTGCTAGTGGTTTGTGGACAGACTCCGAGCAGTACTTC. Protein sequence: CASGLWTDSEQYF.

The CDR3 here is CASSLADSGVYGYTF. CDR3 in DNA: TGCGCCAGCAGCTTGGCCGACAGCGGCGTCTATGGCTACACCTTC. The chain employs TRBV5-1 and TRBJ1-2; tentatively, D is TRBD1 (5 bases). Germline CDR1 reads SGHRS; CDR2 reads YFSETQ. V dropped 0 bases and J dropped 4 bases, with 13 bases sitting between them. The CDR3 has 15 amino acids. Looking up the rest from reference TRBV5-1 and TRBJ1-2 gives the full variable domain: KAGVTQTPRYLIKTRGQQVTLSCSPISGHRSVSWYQQTPGQGLQFLFEYFSETQRNKGNFPGRFSGRQFSNSRSEMNVSTLELGDSALYLCASSLADSGVYGYTFGSGTRLTVV.

The rearrangement uses TRBV5-4 and TRBJ2-7; D not resolved. The CDR3 is 14 amino acids. The V end lost 4 bases, the J end lost 2 bases, and 13 bases lay between the germline ends. In germline, CDR1 is SGHNT, CDR2 YYREEE (reference sequence). The CDR3 region has the DNA TGTGCCAGCAGCAATCCTGGAGCAGCCTACGAGCAGTACTTC. Protein: CASSNPGAAYEQYF.

The V call is TRBV30, the J call TRBJ2-7; 7 bases agree with TRBD1. After removal of 8 bases from V and 0 bases from J, the junction contained 4 bases not matched to a gene. This CDR3 region has 12 residues. In germline, CDR1 is GTSNPN, CDR2 SVGIG (reference sequence). The CDR3 protein is CAMGQSSYEQYF. The CDR3 coding sequence is TGTGCCATGGGACAGAGCTCCTACGAGCAGTACTTC.

This clone was seen just once. The rearrangement uses TRBV2 and TRBJ2-7; D uncertain. Germline assignment: CDR1 SNHLY and CDR2 FYNNEI. V was trimmed by 0 bases and J by 2 bases, leaving 8 bases between them. CDR3 length: 14 residues. The CDR3 bases are TGTGCCAGCAGTGAAGCGAACAGAGCCTACGAGCAGTACTTC. Encoded protein: CASSEANRAYEQYF.

V and J are TRBV5-1 and TRBJ2-7; tentative D call: TRBD2 (6 bases). This CDR3 region has 15 residues. Germline CDR1 and CDR2: SGHRS and YFSETQ. V lost 0 bases, J lost 0 bases, and 10 bases lay in between. In DNA form, the CDR3 reads TGCGCCAGCAGCTTGGAGGGGAGGAGCTCCTACGAGCAGTACTTC. It specifies CASSLEGRSSYEQYF.

The V gene is TRBV9, the J gene TRBJ2-7, with 9 bases fitting TRBD1. The junction had 7 bases not matched to a gene; V was cut back by 7 bases and J by 2 bases. Germline V gene sequence: CDR1 SGDLS, CDR2 YYNGEE. The CDR3 contains 14 residues. The CDR3 sequence is CASGGTGTTYEQYF. DNA of the CDR3: TGTGCCAGCGGTGGGACAGGGACTACCTACGAGCAGTACTTC.

The chain employs TRBV30 and TRBJ1-2; D unclear. This CDR3 is built from 14 residues. The ends were cut back, 2 bases at V and 7 bases at J, with 17 bases in the middle. CDR1 and CDR2 from the germline V gene are GTSNPN and SVGIG (reference sequence). The CDR3 bases are TGTGCCTGGAGTACATGGTCCGGGTCTGGTGGCTACACCTTC. Its protein is CAWSTWSGSGGYTF.

V and J are TRBV10-3 and TRBJ1-5, with a weak D call TRBD1 (5 bases). CDR3 length: 17 amino acids. Deletions cut 0 bases from V and 8 bases from J, with 20 bases between. Germline V CDR1 and CDR2: ENHRY, SYGVKD. CDR3 nucleotide sequence: TGTGCCATCAGTGAGTCGGGTTTGGGGGGATCTGGGAAGCCCCAGCATTTT. Residues: CAISESGLGGSGKPQHF.

This rearrangement joins TRBV19 to TRBJ2-7, with D uncertain. Trimming pared 8 bases from V and 3 bases from J, leaving 14 bases between. From germline, CDR1 is LNHDA and CDR2 SQIVND (reference sequence). The CDR3 length is 13 residues. For the CDR3, the DNA is TGTGCCAGTTCGACCGGGCGTTACTACGAGCAGTACTTC. This translates into CASSTGRYYEQYF.

In its sample, this clone was seen once. The rearrangement links TRBV29-1 to TRBJ1-2, with 9 positions matching TRBD1. CDR1 and CDR2 (germline): SQVTM, ANQGSEA. The CDR3 contains 13 residues. V shed 7 bases, J shed 6 bases, and the junction held 9 bases outside the gene matches. CDR3 in amino acids: CSAGQGMVNGYTF. The CDR3 nucleotides read TGCAGCGCCGGACAGGGGATGGTGAATGGCTACACCTTC.

J is TRBJ1-1 and V is TRBV7-3; TRBD1 matches 8 bases. Germline-derived CDR1 and CDR2 are SGHTA and FQGTGA. CDR3 length: 15 residues. Losses at the gene ends were 4 bases for V and 5 bases for J; bases not matched to a gene: 9. The CDR3 loop is CASSSGQGGLTEAFF. CDR3 nucleotide sequence: TGTGCCAGCAGCTCAGGACAGGGTGGCTTAACTGAAGCTTTCTTT. The full variable domain, in which reference TRBV7-3 and TRBJ1-1 provide the parts outside the CDR3, is GAGVSQTPSNKVTEKGKYVELRCDPISGHTALYWYRQSLGQGPEFLIYFQGTGAADDSGLPNDRFFAVRPEGSVSTLKIQRTERGDSAVYLCASSSGQGGLTEAFFGQGTRLTVV.

V usage is TRBV25-1 and J usage is TRBJ1-2; 8 bases fit TRBD1. Unmatched junction bases numbered 7, after V lost 0 bases and J lost 7 bases. CDR1 is MGHDK and CDR2 is SYGVNS in the germline V gene. CDR3 length: 15 amino acids. CDR3 sequence: CASSEYHQGAGGYTF. In DNA form, the CDR3 reads TGTGCCAGCAGTGAATATCACCAGGGGGCAGGTGGCTACACCTTC.

In its sample, this clone was seen once. V usage is TRBV14 and J usage is TRBJ2-7, with D tentatively TRBD1 or TRBD2 (5 bases each). This CDR3 region has 15 residues. The germline V and J ends were trimmed by 4 bases and 0 bases, with 13 bases remaining between them. Germline V gene data show CDR1 as SGHDN and CDR2 as FVKESK. In DNA, the CDR3 is TGTGCCAGCAGCCCCTGGGACGATTCCTCCTACGAGCAGTACTTC. Residues: CASSPWDDSSYEQYF.

The V and J genes are TRBV19 and TRBJ1-2, with a tentative D call TRBD1 (5 bases). The CDR3 is 13 amino acids. V was clipped by 10 bases and J by 1 base, with 13 bases between them. CDR1 is LNHDA and CDR2 is SQIVND in the germline V gene (reference sequence). CDR3: CATSLQGNYGYTF. As DNA, the CDR3 is TGTGCCACCTCGCTTCAGGGTAACTATGGCTACACCTTC.

The genes are TRBV11-2 and TRBJ2-4, with unresolved D. V was clipped by 0 bases and J by 5 bases, with 5 bases between them. Germline CDR1 and CDR2: SGHAT and FQNNGV. The CDR3 extends over 13 amino acids. The CDR3 DNA sequence: TGTGCCAGCAGCTTAGATCGGGAAAACATTCAGTACTTC. Residues: CASSLDRENIQYF. Full variable domain (rest looked up from reference TRBV11-2 and TRBJ2-4): EAGVAQSPRYKIIEKRQSVAFWCNPISGHATLYWYQQILGQGPKLLIQFQNNGVVDDSQLPKDRFSAERLKGVDSTLKIQPAKLEDSAVYLCASSLDRENIQYFGAGTRLSVL.

With respect to this clone: One end of the junction fails to match germline, which may point to a read error. Here the CDR3 DNA reads TGTGCCAGCAGCCCGGGGCGTGGGGCTGAGGAGTTCTTC. Residues: CASSPGRGAEEFF. The rearrangement links TRBV7-2 to TRBJ2-1, with D tentatively TRBD1 or TRBD2 (5 bases each). The CDR3 sequence is 13 residues long. Germline CDR1 is SGHTA and CDR2 is FQGNSA.

The CDR3 nucleotides read TGTGCCAGCAGTGTTCATAGTAGCGGCTACGAGCAGTACTTC. It yields the protein CASSVHSSGYEQYF. The genes are TRBV28 and TRBJ2-7; D possibly corresponds to TRBD2 (6 bases). V lost 5 bases to trimming and J lost 3 bases, with 14 bases between them. Germline CDR1 MDHEN, CDR2 SYDVKM. The CDR3 runs to 14 residues.

This clone was observed a few times. This sequence joins TRBV6-2 or TRBV6-3 and TRBJ2-7; D may be TRBD1 (6 bases). CDR3 length: 17 amino acids. Germline CDR1 reads MNHEY; CDR2 reads SVGEGT. Trimming took 5 bases from V and 5 from J, leaving 25 bases between them. For the CDR3, the DNA is TGTGCCAGCAGTAACCAAAGTTCGGGACATAACCTCCACGAGCAGTACTTC. Its protein is CASSNQSSGHNLHEQYF.

The chain employs TRBV27 and TRBJ1-2; the D is unclear. Germline CDR1 is MNHEY and CDR2 is SMNVEV (reference sequence). The V end lost 3 bases, the J end lost 8 bases, and 10 bases lay between the germline ends. The CDR3 loop spans 12 amino acids. CDR3 nucleotide sequence: TGTGCCAGCAGTTTGTCGGGGAGAGGCTACACCTTC. It specifies CASSLSGRGYTF.

The sample holds a few counts of this clone. The chain recombines TRBV2 with TRBJ2-1; D is unresolved. Trimming took 3 bases from V and 7 from J, leaving 16 bases between them. The CDR3 consists of 15 residues. Per germline, CDR1 SNHLY and CDR2 FYNNEI. The DNA of the CDR3 is TGTGCCAGCAGTGAGCAGGAATTCCTTTTGAATGAGCAGTTCTTC. Translation: CASSEQEFLLNEQFF. The whole variable domain, filled in from reference TRBV2 and TRBJ2-1, reads EPEVTQTPSHQVTQMGQEVILRCVPISNHLYFYWYRQILGQKVEFLVSFYNNEISEKSEIFDDQFSVERPDGSNFTLKIRSTKLEDSAMYFCASSEQEFLLNEQFFGPGTRLTVL.

This chain connects TRBV6-4 to TRBJ2-1; the match to TRBD2 covers 11 bases. The CDR3 length is 16 residues. V shed 5 bases and J 6 bases; nucleotides not matched to a gene: 9. The germline V gene has CDR1 MRHNA and CDR2 SNTAGT. The CDR3 reads CASSYFSGRGSNEQFF. DNA of the CDR3: TGTGCCAGCAGTTACTTTAGCGGGAGGGGATCCAATGAGCAGTTCTTC.

Note on this clone: One end of the junction varies from germline; a read error may be responsible. J is TRBJ1-1 and V is TRBV6-5, with 7 nucleotides matching TRBD1. The CDR3 is made up of 13 amino acids. Looked up from germline, CDR1 is MNHEY and CDR2 is SVGAGI. CDR3 DNA: TGTGCCAGCACCCTCGGGGCAGGGGGTGAATCTTTCTTT. As protein: CASTLGAGGESFF.

The chain carries TRBV3-1 (or the pseudogene TRBV3-2) and TRBJ2-1; 10 bases fit TRBD2. CDR1 and CDR2 (germline): LGHDT, YNNKEL (reference sequence). CDR3 length: 15 residues. Losses at the gene ends were 4 bases for V and 9 bases for J; bases not matched to a gene: 9. The DNA for the CDR3 is TGTGCCAGCAGCCTAAGGACTAGCGGAATCCCTGAGCAGTTCTTC. This codes for CASSLRTSGIPEQFF.

This chain joins TRBV6-5 and TRBJ2-7; a possible D gene is TRBD2 (6 bases). CDR3 size: 16 residues. Germline values: CDR1 MNHEY, CDR2 SVGAGI. V shed 9 bases and J shed 2 bases, with 23 bases lying between them. CDR3 sequence: CASRYGTSGTTYEQYF. The CDR3 DNA reads TGTGCCAGTAGATACGGGACTTCCGGGACGACCTACGAGCAGTACTTC.